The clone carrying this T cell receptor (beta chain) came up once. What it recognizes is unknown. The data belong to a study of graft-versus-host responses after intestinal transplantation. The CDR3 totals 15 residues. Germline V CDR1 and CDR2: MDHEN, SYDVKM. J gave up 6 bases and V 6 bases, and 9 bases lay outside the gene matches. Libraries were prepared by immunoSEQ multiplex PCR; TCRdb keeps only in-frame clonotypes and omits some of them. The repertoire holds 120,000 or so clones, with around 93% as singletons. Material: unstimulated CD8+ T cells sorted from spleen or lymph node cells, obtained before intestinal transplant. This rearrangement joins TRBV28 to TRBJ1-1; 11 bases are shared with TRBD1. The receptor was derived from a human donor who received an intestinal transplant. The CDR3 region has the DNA TGTGCCAGCAGATCCGGGACAGGGGGGTTCGCTGAAGCTTTCTTT. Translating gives CASRSGTGGFAEAFF.